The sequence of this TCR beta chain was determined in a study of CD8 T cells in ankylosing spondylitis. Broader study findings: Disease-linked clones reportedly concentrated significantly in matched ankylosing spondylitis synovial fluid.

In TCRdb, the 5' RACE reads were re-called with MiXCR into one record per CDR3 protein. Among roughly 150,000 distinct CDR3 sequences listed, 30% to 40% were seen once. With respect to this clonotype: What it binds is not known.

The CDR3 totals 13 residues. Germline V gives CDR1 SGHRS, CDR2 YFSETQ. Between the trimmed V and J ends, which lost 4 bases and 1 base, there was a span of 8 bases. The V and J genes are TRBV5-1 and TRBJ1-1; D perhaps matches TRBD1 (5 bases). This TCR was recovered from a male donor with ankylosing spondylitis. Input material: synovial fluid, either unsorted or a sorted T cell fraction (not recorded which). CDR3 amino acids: CASSGDANTEAFF. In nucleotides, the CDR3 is TGCGCCAGCAGCGGGGACGCGAACACTGAAGCTTTCTTT.